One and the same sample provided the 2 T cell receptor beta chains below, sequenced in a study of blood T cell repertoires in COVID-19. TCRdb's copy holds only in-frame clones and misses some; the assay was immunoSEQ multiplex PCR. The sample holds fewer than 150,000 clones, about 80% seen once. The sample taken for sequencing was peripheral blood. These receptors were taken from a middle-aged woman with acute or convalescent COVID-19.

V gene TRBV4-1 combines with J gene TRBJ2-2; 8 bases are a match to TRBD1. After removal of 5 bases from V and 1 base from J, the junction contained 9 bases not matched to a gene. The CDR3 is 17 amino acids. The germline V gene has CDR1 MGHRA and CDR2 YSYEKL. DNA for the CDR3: TGCGCCAGCAGCTCAATGCGGACAGGGCTGAACACCGGGGAGCTGTTTTTT. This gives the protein CASSSMRTGLNTGELFF.

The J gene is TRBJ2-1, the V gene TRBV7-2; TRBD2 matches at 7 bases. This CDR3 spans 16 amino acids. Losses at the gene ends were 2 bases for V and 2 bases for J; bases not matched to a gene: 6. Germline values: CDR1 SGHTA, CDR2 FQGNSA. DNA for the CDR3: TGTGCCAGCAGCTTACTCGGGGGGTCAACCTACAATGAGCAGTTCTTC. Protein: CASSLLGGSTYNEQFF.